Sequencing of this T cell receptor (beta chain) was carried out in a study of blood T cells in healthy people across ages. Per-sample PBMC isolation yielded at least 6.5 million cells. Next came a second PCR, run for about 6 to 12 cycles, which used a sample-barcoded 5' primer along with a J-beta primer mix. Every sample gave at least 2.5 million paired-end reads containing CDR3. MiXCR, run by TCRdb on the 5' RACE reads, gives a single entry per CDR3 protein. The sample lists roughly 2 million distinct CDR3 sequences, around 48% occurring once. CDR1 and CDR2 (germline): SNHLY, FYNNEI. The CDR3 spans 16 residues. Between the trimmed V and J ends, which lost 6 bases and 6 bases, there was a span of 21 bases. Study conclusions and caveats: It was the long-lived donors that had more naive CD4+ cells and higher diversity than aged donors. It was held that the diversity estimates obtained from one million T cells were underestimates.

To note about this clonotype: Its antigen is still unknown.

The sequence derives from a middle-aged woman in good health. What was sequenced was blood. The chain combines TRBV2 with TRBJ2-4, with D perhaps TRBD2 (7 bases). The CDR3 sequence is CASSPLGGGEVNIQYF. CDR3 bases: TGTGCCAGCAGCCCCCTAGGGGGGGGCGAGGTAAACATTCAGTACTTC.